Listed here are 4 T cell receptor beta chains from one sample, sequenced in a study of blood T cell repertoires in COVID-19. The assay was immunoSEQ multiplex PCR, and TCRdb's table has in-frame clones only and misses some. The table shows 150,000 or so clones, with 70% to 90% occurring only once. The material sequenced was peripheral blood. These receptors were obtained from a woman aged 55 to 70 with acute or convalescent COVID-19.

The chain links TRBV13 to TRBJ1-4, with 8 nucleotides matching TRBD1. J lost 3 bases, V lost 5 bases, and 17 bases had no gene match. The CDR3 contains 19 residues. The V gene's germline CDR1 is PRHDT and CDR2 FYEKMQ (reference sequence). The chain's CDR3 is CASSVTRQGYRLANEKLFF. The CDR3, as DNA: TGTGCCAGCAGCGTCACACGACAGGGGTATCGGTTAGCTAATGAAAAACTGTTTTTT.

The gene calls are TRBV7-8 and TRBJ2-5, with D maybe TRBD1 (5 bases). The V and J ends lost 4 bases and 2 bases respectively, with 17 bases between them. Germline loops: CDR1 SGHVS, CDR2 FQNEAQ. The CDR3 is 16 amino acids. CDR3 amino acids: CASSSPAGHRQETQYF. The CDR3 DNA is TGTGCCAGCAGCTCCCCCGCTGGACATCGGCAAGAGACCCAGTACTTC. Full variable domain (missing parts from reference TRBV7-8 and TRBJ2-5): GAGVSQSPRYKVAKRGQDVALRCDPISGHVSLFWYQQALGQGPEFLTYFQNEAQLDKSGLPSDRFFAERPEGSVSTLKIQRTQQEDSAVYLCASSSPAGHRQETQYFGPGTRLLVL.

This CDR3 is CASSLGTAEAFF. The CDR3 DNA sequence: TGTGCCAGCAGCCTGGGGACAGCTGAAGCTTTCTTT. This chain links TRBV4-2 with TRBJ1-1; 7 bases are a match to TRBD1. V lost 4 bases and J lost 6; bases outside the gene matches: 2. Looked up from germline, CDR1 is LGHNA and CDR2 is YNFKEQ. This CDR3 has 12 residues.

DNA for the CDR3: TGTGCTAGTGCCGGGACAAATAGCAATCAGCCCCAGCATTTT. Its translation: CASAGTNSNQPQHF. The chain couples TRBV12-5 to TRBJ1-5; maybe TRBD1 (6 bases). The CDR3 covers 14 residues. Trimming stripped 7 bases from V and 0 bases from J, with 10 bases between. CDR1 and CDR2 (germline): LGHNT, FRNRAP.